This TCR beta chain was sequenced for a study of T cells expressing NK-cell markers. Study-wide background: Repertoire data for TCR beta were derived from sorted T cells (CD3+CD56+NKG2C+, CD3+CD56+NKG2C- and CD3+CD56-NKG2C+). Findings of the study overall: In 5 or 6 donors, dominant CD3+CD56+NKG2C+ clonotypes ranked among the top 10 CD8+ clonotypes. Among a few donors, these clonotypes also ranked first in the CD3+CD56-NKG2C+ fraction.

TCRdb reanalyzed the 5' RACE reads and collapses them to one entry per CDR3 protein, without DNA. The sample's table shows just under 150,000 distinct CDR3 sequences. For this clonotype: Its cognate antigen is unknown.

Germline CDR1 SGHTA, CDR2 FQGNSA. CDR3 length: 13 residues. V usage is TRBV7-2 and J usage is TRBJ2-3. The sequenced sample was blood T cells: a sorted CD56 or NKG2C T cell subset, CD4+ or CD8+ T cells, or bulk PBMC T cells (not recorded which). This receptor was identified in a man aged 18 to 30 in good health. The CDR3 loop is CASSLDVTDTQYF. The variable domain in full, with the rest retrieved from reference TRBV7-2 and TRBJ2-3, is GAGVSQSPSNKVTEKGKDVELRCDPISGHTALYWYRQSLGQGLEFLIYFQGNSAPDKSGLPSDRFSAERTGGSVSTLTIQRTQQEDSAVYLCASSLDVTDTQYFGPGTRLTVL.